This is a list of T cell receptor beta chains from one sample in a study of cytomegalovirus exposure and HLA in healthy donors. Libraries were prepared by immunoSEQ multiplex PCR; TCRdb keeps only in-frame clonotypes and omits some of them. The sample holds about 170,000 clones; 87% are singletons and the top ten take roughly 1.5%. The specimen was PBMCs. The origin of the receptors is a woman aged 25 to 45 in good health and CMV-seronegative. Each CDR3 is given with its conserved first and last residue. The D gene is left open where the match is weak. Size is stated for part of the rows, as once, few or many counts, or as a class when the clone is expanded.

d_call: .; clone_size: .; j_call: TRBJ2-7; v_call: TRBV7-8; cdr3_nt: TGTGCCAGCAGCTCAGCTAGAATTTCCGGGACTGGGAGCTCCTACGAGCAGTACTTC; cdr3_aa: CASSSARISGTGSSYEQYF
d_call: TRBD2; clone_size: .; j_call: TRBJ2-1; v_call: TRBV7-9; cdr3_nt: TGTGCCAGCAGCTTATGGCGGGGGGCCTACAATGAGCAGTTCTTC; cdr3_aa: CASSLWRGAYNEQFF
d_call: TRBD1; clone_size: .; j_call: TRBJ1-1; v_call: TRBV11-2; cdr3_nt: TGTGCCAGCAGCTTAACGGGACAGGGGGCATATGGCACTGAAGCTTTCTTT; cdr3_aa: CASSLTGQGAYGTEAFF
d_call: TRBD1; clone_size: .; j_call: TRBJ1-5; v_call: TRBV5-1; cdr3_nt: TGCGCCAGCAGCTTAACCGGGACAGGGGTCGGTCAGCCCCAGCATTTT; cdr3_aa: CASSLTGTGVGQPQHF
d_call: .; clone_size: .; j_call: TRBJ1-1; v_call: TRBV5-6; cdr3_nt: TGTGCCAGCAGGTTCCAGAACACTGAAGCTTTCTTT; cdr3_aa: CASRFQNTEAFF
d_call: TRBD1; clone_size: .; j_call: TRBJ2-3; v_call: TRBV10-2; cdr3_nt: TGCGCCAGCAGTGAGTCCGGGACAGGGGCGCAGTATTTT; cdr3_aa: CASSESGTGAQYF
d_call: TRBD2; clone_size: once; j_call: TRBJ2-1; v_call: TRBV6-6; cdr3_nt: TGTGCCAGCAGTTACTCGACTAGCAGGTCAGGTGAGCAGTTCTTC; cdr3_aa: CASSYSTSRSGEQFF
d_call: .; clone_size: .; j_call: TRBJ2-6; v_call: TRBV2; cdr3_nt: TGTGCCAGCAGACCCCCCGGGACACCCGGAGACGTCCTGACTTTC; cdr3_aa: CASRPPGTPGDVLTF
d_call: TRBD1; clone_size: .; j_call: TRBJ1-2; v_call: TRBV7-2; cdr3_nt: TGTGCCAGCAGCTTAGGATCGACAGGGGGCAATGGCTACACCTTC; cdr3_aa: CASSLGSTGGNGYTF
d_call: TRBD1; clone_size: .; j_call: TRBJ1-1; v_call: TRBV29-1; cdr3_nt: TGCAGCGCACAGGGGAGAGGGGCTGAAGCTTTCTTT; cdr3_aa: CSAQGRGAEAFF
d_call: TRBD1; clone_size: .; j_call: TRBJ1-5; v_call: TRBV7-8; cdr3_nt: TGTGCCAGCAGCTTAATGGGAGTGACAGGGAGCAATCAGCCCCAGCATTTT; cdr3_aa: CASSLMGVTGSNQPQHF
d_call: TRBD2; clone_size: .; j_call: TRBJ2-1; v_call: TRBV5-1; cdr3_nt: TGCGCCAGCAGCCCCGCCCCCGGGACTAGCGATGAGCAGTTCTTC; cdr3_aa: CASSPAPGTSDEQFF
d_call: .; clone_size: .; j_call: TRBJ2-3; v_call: TRBV27; cdr3_nt: TGTGCCAGCAGTTCTGTAGATACGCAGTATTTT; cdr3_aa: CASSSVDTQYF
d_call: .; clone_size: .; j_call: TRBJ2-7; v_call: TRBV6-6; cdr3_nt: TGTGCCAGCAGCCTCCGCCAGGGCTTCGGATACGAGCAGTACTTC; cdr3_aa: CASSLRQGFGYEQYF
d_call: .; clone_size: .; j_call: TRBJ1-1; v_call: TRBV11-3; cdr3_nt: TGTGCCAGCAGCTTAGAGGGGAGCACTGAAGCTTTCTTT; cdr3_aa: CASSLEGSTEAFF
d_call: .; clone_size: .; j_call: TRBJ2-1; v_call: TRBV7-9; cdr3_nt: TGTGCCAGCAGCCCTGACAGCTCCTACAATGAGCAGTTCTTC; cdr3_aa: CASSPDSSYNEQFF
d_call: .; clone_size: .; j_call: TRBJ2-1; v_call: TRBV4-1; cdr3_nt: TGCGCCAGCAGCCCACTGACAGAAGAGCAGTTCTTC; cdr3_aa: CASSPLTEEQFF
d_call: .; clone_size: once; j_call: TRBJ2-2; v_call: TRBV5-1; cdr3_nt: TGCGCCAGCAGCTTGAGCTGGGTCAGGGTAAGGGTCGGGGAGCTGTTTTTT; cdr3_aa: CASSLSWVRVRVGELFF
d_call: .; clone_size: .; j_call: TRBJ1-6; v_call: TRBV5-6; cdr3_nt: TGTGCCAGCAGCTTGGTCCGGGATCGCTCTTCACCCCTCCACTTT; cdr3_aa: CASSLVRDRSSPLHF
d_call: .; clone_size: .; j_call: TRBJ2-7; v_call: TRBV27; cdr3_nt: TGTGCCAGCAGCAAGACACCCTCCTACGAGCAGTACTTC; cdr3_aa: CASSKTPSYEQYF
d_call: .; clone_size: .; j_call: TRBJ2-6; v_call: TRBV19; cdr3_nt: TGTGCCAGTAGGGACAACTCTGGGGCCAACGTCCTGACTTTC; cdr3_aa: CASRDNSGANVLTF
d_call: TRBD2; clone_size: .; j_call: TRBJ2-7; v_call: TRBV6-5; cdr3_nt: TGTGCCAGCCGGCCAAGCGGGGGTGCGACCTACGAGCAGTACTTC; cdr3_aa: CASRPSGGATYEQYF
d_call: TRBD2; clone_size: .; j_call: TRBJ2-1; v_call: TRBV11-2; cdr3_nt: TGTGCCAGCAGCTTATTGCCCCGGGGGGGCCGGTCTGAGCAGTTCTTC; cdr3_aa: CASSLLPRGGRSEQFF
d_call: TRBD1; clone_size: .; j_call: TRBJ1-4; v_call: TRBV4-1; cdr3_nt: TGCGCCAGCAGCCCGATGACAGGGAATGAAAAACTGTTTTTT; cdr3_aa: CASSPMTGNEKLFF
d_call: TRBD1; clone_size: .; j_call: TRBJ1-5; v_call: TRBV27; cdr3_nt: TGTGCCAGCAGGCTACAGGGGAACAATCAGCCCCAGCATTTT; cdr3_aa: CASRLQGNNQPQHF
d_call: .; clone_size: few; j_call: TRBJ1-2; v_call: TRBV7-9; cdr3_nt: TGTGCCAGCAGCTTACCCCAGGTGACAGCTTCTCGCTATGGCTACACCTTC; cdr3_aa: CASSLPQVTASRYGYTF
d_call: TRBD1; clone_size: .; j_call: TRBJ1-1; v_call: TRBV13; cdr3_nt: TGTGCCAGCAGCTTCCTCGTGGGGACAGGGTCGGGGAAGAACACTGAAGCTTTCTTT; cdr3_aa: CASSFLVGTGSGKNTEAFF
d_call: .; clone_size: .; j_call: TRBJ2-7; v_call: TRBV2; cdr3_nt: TGTGCCAGCGGGGCTTACGAGCAGTACTTC; cdr3_aa: CASGAYEQYF
d_call: .; clone_size: .; j_call: TRBJ2-7; v_call: TRBV6-1; cdr3_nt: TGTGCCAGCAGTGAAGCGGGGGGGCGCAGCTACGAGCAGTACTTC; cdr3_aa: CASSEAGGRSYEQYF
d_call: .; clone_size: .; j_call: TRBJ2-7; v_call: TRBV4-1; cdr3_nt: TGCGCCAGCAGCCAAGTAAGCGTGGCGCCGGGGGAGGAGCAGTACTTC; cdr3_aa: CASSQVSVAPGEEQYF
d_call: .; clone_size: .; j_call: TRBJ2-1; v_call: TRBV5-1; cdr3_nt: TGCGCCAGCAGCAGGGACTCCACCTACAATGAGCAGTTCTTC; cdr3_aa: CASSRDSTYNEQFF
d_call: .; clone_size: once; j_call: TRBJ2-4; v_call: TRBV19; cdr3_nt: TGTGCCAGTAGTATACCGGGGTATGGCGGCAAAAACATTCAGTACTTC; cdr3_aa: CASSIPGYGGKNIQYF
d_call: .; clone_size: .; j_call: TRBJ2-1; v_call: TRBV16; cdr3_nt: TGTGCCAGCAGCCAAGGGCGGGGCTCCTACAATGAGCAGTTCTTC; cdr3_aa: CASSQGRGSYNEQFF
d_call: TRBD2; clone_size: .; j_call: TRBJ2-5; v_call: TRBV5-4; cdr3_nt: TGTGCCAGCAGCTATTGGGGACTAGGGGGGGAGACCCAGTACTTC; cdr3_aa: CASSYWGLGGETQYF
d_call: .; clone_size: .; j_call: TRBJ1-4; v_call: TRBV7-2; cdr3_nt: TGTGCCAGCAGCTTAAAGAGAAATGAAAAACTGTTTTTT; cdr3_aa: CASSLKRNEKLFF
d_call: TRBD2; clone_size: .; j_call: TRBJ2-7; v_call: TRBV13; cdr3_nt: TGTGCCAGCAGCTTAAGACTAGCGGGGGCCTACGAGCAGTACTTC; cdr3_aa: CASSLRLAGAYEQYF
d_call: .; clone_size: .; j_call: TRBJ2-4; v_call: TRBV27; cdr3_nt: TGTGCCAGCAGTATTCGACTAGGGCACATTCAGTACTTC; cdr3_aa: CASSIRLGHIQYF
d_call: TRBD1; clone_size: .; j_call: TRBJ1-2; v_call: TRBV5-1; cdr3_nt: TGCGCCAGCAGCTTGGAGGGACAGGGGCCCAGCTACACCTTC; cdr3_aa: CASSLEGQGPSYTF
d_call: TRBD2; clone_size: .; j_call: TRBJ2-3; v_call: TRBV6-5; cdr3_nt: TGTGCCAGCCAGCGGGGGTTGGGTACGCAGTATTTT; cdr3_aa: CASQRGLGTQYF
d_call: .; clone_size: .; j_call: TRBJ2-7; v_call: TRBV29-1; cdr3_nt: TGCAGCGTTGAAGATTGGGATGGACAGACCTACGAGCAGTACTTC; cdr3_aa: CSVEDWDGQTYEQYF
d_call: TRBD1; clone_size: .; j_call: TRBJ2-7; v_call: TRBV2; cdr3_nt: TGTGCCAGCATCACGGACAGGACCTACGAGCAGTACTTC; cdr3_aa: CASITDRTYEQYF
d_call: TRBD1; clone_size: once; j_call: TRBJ2-3; v_call: TRBV6-6; cdr3_nt: TGTGCCAGCAGTTCGACAGGGCGGACAGATACGCAGTATTTT; cdr3_aa: CASSSTGRTDTQYF
d_call: TRBD2; clone_size: .; j_call: TRBJ2-1; v_call: TRBV6-4; cdr3_nt: TGTGCCAGCAGTGAATTGTCTAGCGGGGACTACAATGAGCAGTTCTTC; cdr3_aa: CASSELSSGDYNEQFF